This T cell receptor beta chain was sequenced in a study of T cell responses to AZD1222 COVID-19 vaccine (dated by TCRdb to about 2021). Study-level background: AZD1222 recipients with second doses at about 4 weeks or about 12 weeks were pooled, because spike-specific TCR depth and breadth did not differ between schedules. A total of 233 trial participants underwent TCR sequencing, of whom some 210 received two doses of AZD1222 and about 25 received two doses of the MenACWY control vaccine. Trial participants were enrolled into age subgroups of 18-55, 56-69 and 70-plus years, which contained 148, 28 and 57 TCR-sequenced participants, respectively. Beyond this particular receptor, the publication reports: Because no day 14 peak-response samples were available, the repertoires could be characterized only after the peak T cell response. Reportedly, close to half of the unique spike-specific TCRs recognized epitopes lying outside the regions that are mutated in the B.1.351 and B.1.1.7 variants. CD4 TCRs associated with the vaccine covered the entire spike protein, and the dominant responses were in regions 160-218 and 743-854. Most participants were white British and females outnumbered males, and the authors suggested that clonal diversity may have been underestimated. Conclusions about previously exposed vaccinees were limited because only 5 or 6 AZD1222 recipients were SARS-CoV-2 seropositive at baseline. After two AZD1222 doses, both the breadth and the depth of spike-specific TCRs were significantly higher than at day 0 and than in MenACWY recipients. In the small 56-69-year group, the increase in depth fell short of significance, most likely because of low power.

The germline V gene sets CDR1 to SQVTM and CDR2 to ANQGSEA. V was cut back by 5 bases and J by 3 bases, leaving a gap of 13 bases between them. The CDR3 holds 13 amino acids from the cysteine to the phenylalanine. Just CDR3 DNA is preserved here, 39 bases in frame from base 1. This clone was picked up one time. Its antigen is currently not known. No much larger clone exists at a distance of one base, and base qualities are not known. In the paper's terms, the time point label means: baseline before first vaccination. Samples from vaccinated people were obtained from the UK trials COV001 and COV002, which included a single-blind randomized controlled phase 2/3 trial of AZD1222 (ChAdOx1 nCoV-19) in healthy adults. For TCRbeta chain sequencing, PBMC samples were collected from trial participants at day 0 and at day 28 after the second dose. The CDR3 regions of human TCRbeta chains were analyzed by immunosequencing. In the authors' own workflow: Repertoire TCRs were checked for matches against a reference library of SARS-CoV-2-specific TCRs that had been generated using the MIRA antigen-specificity platform. Breadth meant the fraction of unique TCRs that were SARS-CoV-2-associated, whereas depth meant the fraction of total T cells that were SARS-CoV-2-associated. Using the MIRA data, each spike-specific TCR was assigned both to the spike region to which the TCR was reactive and to a CD4 or CD8 class. Log10-transformed breadth and depth values were compared by one-way ANOVA with Sidak's multiple comparisons tests. Held by TCRdb, this immuneACCESS table contains in-frame sequences only and omits some clones. Under half of the omission traces to an unresolved V gene where checked; the cause of the rest is unknown. The V and J calls and clone size are taken from that table; D and trimming were inferred from the DNA. The sample table lists about 150,000 clones, under 95% of them with a count of one. The top ten clones comprise roughly 9.1% of the sample.

In this chain, TRBV29-1 is recombined with TRBJ1-1; no D gene call is confident. The specimen comprised peripheral blood, sampled on day 0 of AZD1222 vaccination. This TCR came from an adult in good health. In nucleotide form, the sequence is TGCAGCGTTTGTGAAATACAGCACACTGAAGCTTTCTTT. Its protein is CSVCEIQHTEAFF.